Listed below are T cell receptor beta chains from one sample, sequenced in a study of beta chain features in type 1 diabetes. The assay was immunoSEQ multiplex PCR, and TCRdb's table has in-frame clones only and misses some. This sample has under 300,000 clones; around 13% occur once, and the top ten carry approximately 0.021%. Source material: naive CD4+ T cells from blood. These receptor sequences come from a man aged 25-45 years with type 1 diabetes. CDR3s include the opening cysteine and the closing phenylalanine or tryptophan. Fields, in order: CDR3 protein, CDR3 DNA, V gene, D gene, clone size, J gene. The D gene is left open where the match is weak. Size is stated for part of the rows, as once, few or many counts, or as a class when the clone is expanded.

CDR3aa: CASTRLAGEQETQYF; CDR3nt: TGTGCCAGCACCCGACTAGCGGGAGAGCAAGAGACCCAGTACTTC; v_gene: TRBV7-9; d_gene: TRBD2; abundance: .; j_gene: TRBJ2-5
CDR3aa: CASKGVGTDTQYF; CDR3nt: TGTGCCAGCAAGGGAGTTGGCACAGATACGCAGTATTTT; v_gene: TRBV7-9; d_gene: .; abundance: few; j_gene: TRBJ2-3
CDR3aa: CASSLSGTGNYGYTF; CDR3nt: TGTGCCAGCAGCTTGTCGGGGACAGGGAACTATGGCTACACCTTC; v_gene: TRBV5-6; d_gene: TRBD1; abundance: .; j_gene: TRBJ1-2
CDR3aa: CASRAGQGTYEQYF; CDR3nt: TGTGCCAGCAGGGCGGGGCAGGGAACCTACGAGCAGTACTTC; v_gene: TRBV25-1; d_gene: .; abundance: few; j_gene: TRBJ2-7
CDR3aa: CASVAGTPNTGELFF; CDR3nt: TGTGCCAGTGTGGCCGGGACTCCGAACACCGGGGAGCTGTTTTTT; v_gene: TRBV25-1; d_gene: .; abundance: few; j_gene: TRBJ2-2
CDR3aa: CSAGPAGNYGYTF; CDR3nt: TGCAGCGCTGGGCCGGCGGGGAACTATGGCTACACCTTC; v_gene: TRBV29-1; d_gene: .; abundance: .; j_gene: TRBJ1-2
CDR3aa: CASSPGDRGSYNEQFF; CDR3nt: TGTGCCAGCTCACCGGGAGACCGAGGATCCTACAATGAGCAGTTCTTC; v_gene: TRBV18; d_gene: .; abundance: few; j_gene: TRBJ2-1
CDR3aa: CASRATGGGNTIYF; CDR3nt: TGTGCCAGCAGGGCGACAGGGGGAGGAAACACCATATATTTT; v_gene: TRBV6-5; d_gene: TRBD1; abundance: .; j_gene: TRBJ1-3
CDR3aa: CASSLASTDTQYF; CDR3nt: TGTGCCAGCAGCTTGGCTAGTACAGATACGCAGTATTTT; v_gene: TRBV5-4; d_gene: .; abundance: .; j_gene: TRBJ2-3
CDR3aa: CASSLREDRETQYF; CDR3nt: TGTGCCAGCAGCTTACGAGAAGATCGGGAGACCCAGTACTTC; v_gene: TRBV7-9; d_gene: .; abundance: few; j_gene: TRBJ2-5
CDR3aa: CASSRGTVNNSPLHF; CDR3nt: TGCGCCAGCAGCCGCGGGACAGTGAATAATTCACCCCTCCACTTT; v_gene: TRBV5-1; d_gene: TRBD1; abundance: .; j_gene: TRBJ1-6
CDR3aa: CASSATSYEQYF; CDR3nt: TGCGCCAGCAGTGCGACTAGCTACGAGCAGTACTTC; v_gene: TRBV10-2; d_gene: .; abundance: .; j_gene: TRBJ2-7
CDR3aa: CASSFPLGGAFF; CDR3nt: TGTGCCAGCAGCTTCCCATTGGGGGGAGCTTTCTTT; v_gene: TRBV7-9; d_gene: .; abundance: few; j_gene: TRBJ1-1
CDR3aa: CASSLRGLSNTGELFF; CDR3nt: TGTGCCAGCAGCTTAAGGGGCCTATCAAACACCGGGGAGCTGTTTTTT; v_gene: TRBV7-8; d_gene: .; abundance: .; j_gene: TRBJ2-2
CDR3aa: CASRKTSTDTQYF; CDR3nt: TGTGCCAGCAGGAAGACTAGCACAGATACGCAGTATTTT; v_gene: TRBV6-5; d_gene: .; abundance: few; j_gene: TRBJ2-3
CDR3aa: CASSWGQASYEQYF; CDR3nt: TGTGCCAGCAGTTGGGGACAGGCTTCCTACGAACAGTACTTC; v_gene: TRBV7-2; d_gene: TRBD1; abundance: .; j_gene: TRBJ2-7
CDR3aa: CASRGTSSVGTDTQYF; CDR3nt: TGTGCCAGCCGAGGGACTAGCTCGGTCGGCACAGATACGCAGTATTTT; v_gene: TRBV7-2; d_gene: TRBD2; abundance: .; j_gene: TRBJ2-3
CDR3aa: CASSVQRTGMETQYF; CDR3nt: TGTGCCAGCAGTGTACAAAGGACAGGGATGGAGACCCAGTACTTC; v_gene: TRBV6-1; d_gene: TRBD1; abundance: .; j_gene: TRBJ2-5
CDR3aa: CSAVAAAYEQYF; CDR3nt: TGCAGCGCCGTAGCGGCTGCCTACGAGCAGTACTTC; v_gene: TRBV29-1; d_gene: .; abundance: few; j_gene: TRBJ2-7
CDR3aa: CASGRPDRGSSGANVLTF; CDR3nt: TGTGCCAGCGGCCGCCCGGACAGGGGAAGTTCTGGGGCCAACGTCCTGACTTTC; v_gene: TRBV27; d_gene: TRBD1; abundance: few; j_gene: TRBJ2-6
CDR3aa: CAWSPRTGTDTQYF; CDR3nt: TGTGCCTGGAGTCCGAGAACCGGGACAGATACGCAGTATTTT; v_gene: TRBV30; d_gene: .; abundance: few; j_gene: TRBJ2-3
CDR3aa: CASSPSTGRNTEAFF; CDR3nt: TGTGCCAGCAGCCCTAGCACAGGGAGGAACACTGAAGCTTTCTTT; v_gene: TRBV5-4; d_gene: .; abundance: .; j_gene: TRBJ1-1
CDR3aa: CASSAGTEAFF; CDR3nt: TGTGCCAGCAGCGCCGGCACTGAAGCTTTCTTT; v_gene: TRBV7-9; d_gene: .; abundance: .; j_gene: TRBJ1-1
CDR3aa: CSVDRLNTEAFF; CDR3nt: TGCAGCGTTGACAGATTGAACACTGAAGCTTTCTTT; v_gene: TRBV29-1; d_gene: .; abundance: few; j_gene: TRBJ1-1
CDR3aa: CASNTRVTEAFF; CDR3nt: TGTGCCAGCAATACCAGGGTCACTGAAGCTTTCTTT; v_gene: TRBV6-1; d_gene: .; abundance: .; j_gene: TRBJ1-1
CDR3aa: CSVSRDRDEAFF; CDR3nt: TGCAGCGTTTCTCGGGACAGAGATGAAGCTTTCTTT; v_gene: TRBV29-1; d_gene: TRBD1; abundance: .; j_gene: TRBJ1-1
CDR3aa: CASSHRAELAKNIQYF; CDR3nt: TGCGCCAGCAGCCATCGAGCGGAACTAGCCAAAAACATTCAGTACTTC; v_gene: TRBV4-1; d_gene: .; abundance: .; j_gene: TRBJ2-4
CDR3aa: CASSLGGQVSSPLHF; CDR3nt: TGCGCCAGCAGCTTGGGGGGACAGGTTTCTTCACCCCTCCACTTT; v_gene: TRBV5-1; d_gene: TRBD1; abundance: few; j_gene: TRBJ1-6
CDR3aa: CASTLAGQETQYF; CDR3nt: TGTGCCAGCACACTAGCGGGCCAAGAGACCCAGTACTTC; v_gene: TRBV25-1; d_gene: TRBD2; abundance: few; j_gene: TRBJ2-5